Below, 27 T cell receptor beta chains from the same sample are listed, as sequenced in a study of beta chain features in type 1 diabetes. Study findings and constraints: For Type 1 diabetes patients, all four CD4+ subsets carried TCRB CDR3s that were moderately but significantly shorter.

These receptors lack a known antigen. TCRB transcripts that were expressed got sequenced, as all of the isolated RNA had been reverse transcribed. Here immunoSEQ multiplex PCR was the method, and the copy in TCRdb shows in-frame clones only, minus some. The sample lists hundreds of thousands of clones; 15% were seen once. Sequenced sample: naive CD4+ T cells from blood. These receptors originate from a man aged 18-30 years with type 1 diabetes.

This clone was counted a few times. J is TRBJ2-7 and V is TRBV30; D is unclear. Germline lookup yields CDR1 GTSNPN and CDR2 SVGIG (reference sequence). This CDR3 has 11 residues. Trimming left V 1 base short and J 6 bases short, with 7 bases between. The CDR3 nucleotides read TGTGCCTGGAGTGGGGCAGTCGAGCAGTACTTC. Its translation: CAWSGAVEQYF.

This clone was detected a few times. The rearrangement links TRBV7-2 to TRBJ1-1; the D gene is possibly TRBD1 (5 bases). The CDR3 length is 15 residues. V was trimmed by 4 bases and J by 4 bases, leaving 16 bases between them. Germline V gene data show CDR1 as SGHTA and CDR2 as FQGNSA. CDR3 in DNA: TGTGCCAGCAGCTCCCAGGGACGGGGGAGCACTGAAGCTTTCTTT. It encodes CASSSQGRGSTEAFF.

Concerning this clone: Additional DNA sequences in this sample encode the identical CDR3. The V gene is TRBV5-1, the J gene TRBJ1-2, with D possibly being TRBD1 (5 bases). V lost 0 bases and J lost 2, with 5 bases in between. CDR3 length: 13 residues. Germline V gene data show CDR1 as SGHRS and CDR2 as YFSETQ. This chain's CDR3 is CASSLGQNYGYTF. The CDR3 DNA sequence: TGCGCCAGCAGCTTGGGACAGAACTATGGCTACACCTTC. Based on the CDR3 plus reference TRBV5-1 and TRBJ1-2, the full variable domain is KAGVTQTPRYLIKTRGQQVTLSCSPISGHRSVSWYQQTPGQGLQFLFEYFSETQRNKGNFPGRFSGRQFSNSRSEMNVSTLELGDSALYLCASSLGQNYGYTFGSGTRLTVV.

The chain carries TRBV10-3 and TRBJ1-5; D not resolved. Trimming took off 6 bases at V and 0 bases at J, with 9 bases between the two ends. Germline CDR1 reads ENHRY; CDR2 reads SYGVKD. This CDR3 comprises 14 residues. CDR3 amino acids: CAIRGDTSNQPQHF. CDR3 coding DNA: TGTGCCATCAGGGGCGATACTAGCAATCAGCCCCAGCATTTT.

Worth noting for this clone: A read error may produce the germline difference seen at one junction end. This chain connects TRBV30 to TRBJ1-1, with a possible D match to TRBD1 (6 bases). The V gene's germline CDR1 is GTSNPN and CDR2 SVGIG (reference sequence). The CDR3 loop spans 14 amino acids. CDR3 residues: CTWSVGLGATEAFF. CDR3 coding DNA: TGTACCTGGAGTGTAGGTTTGGGGGCTACTGAAGCTTTCTTT.

This clone was observed a few times. The V gene is TRBV2, the J gene TRBJ2-3; TRBD2 might be the D (5 bases). Trimming took 9 bases from V and 4 from J, leaving 17 bases between them. CDR1 and CDR2 from the germline V gene are SNHLY and FYNNEI. CDR3 size: 14 residues. This CDR3 reads CASSGVQEADTQYF. CDR3 bases: TGTGCCAGTTCCGGGGTCCAGGAAGCAGATACGCAGTATTTT.

The CDR3 DNA reads TGTGCCTGGACCTTAAGGGGAGGGACCCAGTACTTC. Amino acids: CAWTLRGGTQYF. V gene TRBV30 combines with J gene TRBJ2-5, with D possibly TRBD2 on 6 matching bases. V was cut by 4 bases and J by 7 bases, with 13 bases left in between. Germline V gene lookup returns CDR1 GTSNPN and CDR2 SVGIG (reference sequence). The CDR3 consists of 12 residues. The full variable domain, its missing parts supplied by reference TRBV30 and TRBJ2-5, is SQTIHQWPATLVQPVGSPLSLECTVEGTSNPNLYWYRQAAGRGLQLLFYSVGIGQISSEVPQNLSASRPQDRQFILSSKKLLLSDSGFYLCAWTLRGGTQYFGPGTRLLVL.

This clone came up a few times. The rearrangement joins TRBV25-1 to TRBJ2-1; 7 positions match TRBD2. This CDR3 has 18 amino acids. V shed 4 bases and J 4 bases; nucleotides not matched to a gene: 16. Germline-derived CDR1 and CDR2 are MGHDK and SYGVNS. CDR3 sequence: CASSGLIGTAGEYNEQFF. As DNA, the CDR3 is TGTGCCAGCAGTGGACTAATAGGGACGGCGGGGGAATACAATGAGCAGTTCTTC. The whole variable domain, filled in from reference TRBV25-1 and TRBJ2-1, reads EADIYQTPRYLVIGTGKKITLECSQTMGHDKMYWYQQDPGMELHLIHYSYGVNSTEKGDLSSESTVSRIRTEHFPLTLESARPSHTSQYLCASSGLIGTAGEYNEQFFGPGTRLTVL.

Only a few counts were recorded for this clone. The rearrangement uses TRBV15 and TRBJ2-1; maybe TRBD2 (6 bases). This CDR3 contains 13 residues. V was trimmed by 0 bases and J by 11 bases, leaving 11 bases between them. Germline CDR1 and CDR2: LNHNV and YYDKDF (reference sequence). The CDR3 reads CATSRDHGGKQFF. As DNA, the CDR3 is TGTGCCACCAGCAGAGATCATGGAGGGAAGCAGTTCTTC.

This clone was detected a few times. This chain uses TRBV5-4 with TRBJ2-2, with 13 bases lining up with TRBD2. V shed 5 bases and J 6 bases; nucleotides not matched to a gene: 4. Per germline, CDR1 SGHNT and CDR2 YYREEE (reference sequence). This CDR3 region has 15 residues. The CDR3 DNA reads as TGTGCCAGCAGTCAAGGACTAGCGGGAGCCGGGGAGCTGTTTTTT. Protein sequence: CASSQGLAGAGELFF.

The table lists this clone with a few counts. The chain uses TRBV5-1 and TRBJ2-5, with TRBD2 matching 13 bases. This CDR3 is 16 amino acids long. After removal of 4 bases from V and 5 bases from J, the junction contained 8 bases not matched to a gene. The germline V gene encodes CDR1 SGHRS and CDR2 YFSETQ. CDR3 sequence (DNA): TGCGCCAGCAGCATCCGACTAGCGGGGGGCCGGGAGACCCAGTACTTC. Translation: CASSIRLAGGRETQYF.

This clone was observed a handful of times. The chain combines TRBV29-1 with TRBJ2-1, with 12 bases that match TRBD2. Germline V gene lookup returns CDR1 SQVTM and CDR2 ANQGSEA. J gave up 1 base and V 3 bases, and 7 bases lay outside the gene matches. CDR3 length: 17 amino acids. CDR3 in amino acids: CSVERLAGVVSYNEQFF. CDR3 DNA sequence: TGCAGCGTTGAGAGACTAGCGGGAGTTGTATCCTACAATGAGCAGTTCTTC.

The rearrangement links TRBV29-1 to TRBJ1-1; the match to TRBD1 covers 9 bases. This CDR3 contains 17 residues. Trimming at V came to 4 bases and at J to 1 base, leaving 13 bases not matched to a gene. Per the germline V gene, CDR1 is SQVTM and CDR2 is ANQGSEA. CDR3 nucleotide sequence: TGCAGCGTTGGAGGTACTGGGACAGGGAGTTGGAACACTGAAGCTTTCTTT. The encoded protein is CSVGGTGTGSWNTEAFF. The whole variable domain, remainder taken from reference TRBV29-1 and TRBJ1-1, is SAVISQKPSRDICQRGTSLTIQCQVDSQVTMMFWYRQQPGQSLTLIATANQGSEATYESGFVIDKFPISRPNLTFSTLTVSNMSPEDSSIYLCSVGGTGTGSWNTEAFFGQGTRLTVV.

The gene calls are TRBV30 and TRBJ2-2; weak D call: TRBD2 (5 bases). V lost 4 bases and J 0 bases, leaving 9 bases between the germline ends. Germline CDR1 reads GTSNPN; CDR2 reads SVGIG (reference sequence). The CDR3 is 14 amino acids. CDR3 residues: CAWKGLANTGELFF. CDR3 DNA: TGTGCCTGGAAAGGACTGGCGAACACCGGGGAGCTGTTTTTT.

This clone showed up just a few times. In DNA, the CDR3 is TGTGCCAGCCTTGGGACAGGGGAAGGATACGAGCAGTACTTC. It specifies CASLGTGEGYEQYF. The V call is TRBV6-6, the J call TRBJ2-7; 10 nucleotides match TRBD1. This CDR3 is built from 14 residues. The germline gives CDR1 MNHNY, CDR2 SVGAGI (reference sequence). V lost 8 bases to trimming and J lost 4 bases; unmatched junction nucleotides: 8.

This clone was detected a few times. In DNA form, the CDR3 reads TGTGCCAGCCAAGGGGATAGAAATCAGCCCCAGCATTTT. It translates to CASQGDRNQPQHF. The chain has TRBV28 and TRBJ1-5, with D possibly matching TRBD1 (5 bases). Looked up from germline, CDR1 is MDHEN and CDR2 is SYDVKM. This CDR3 spans 13 amino acids. V shed 8 bases and J shed 4 bases, with 12 bases lying between them.

A few counts support this clone. The chain employs TRBV7-2 and TRBJ2-5; D is ambiguous. Trimming stripped 6 bases from V and 7 bases from J, with 12 bases between. The CDR3 spans 12 residues. Germline V gene lookup returns CDR1 SGHTA and CDR2 FQGNSA. Here the CDR3 DNA reads TGTGCCAGCAGTTCAGCGACGGGGACCCAGTACTTC. This codes for CASSSATGTQYF. Looking up the rest from reference TRBV7-2 and TRBJ2-5 gives the full variable domain: GAGVSQSPSNKVTEKGKDVELRCDPISGHTALYWYRQSLGQGLEFLIYFQGNSAPDKSGLPSDRFSAERTGGSVSTLTIQRTQQEDSAVYLCASSSATGTQYFGPGTRLLVL.

V usage is TRBV6-6 and J usage is TRBJ2-7; D is possibly TRBD2 (5 bases). Trimming cost V 4 bases and J 3 bases, with 13 bases left between them. CDR3 size: 14 residues. Looked up from germline, CDR1 is MNHNY and CDR2 is SVGAGI (reference sequence). The CDR3 spells CASSLGPRGYEQYF. CDR3 in DNA: TGTGCCAGCAGTTTAGGGCCCCGGGGCTACGAGCAGTACTTC.

The table lists this clone with a few counts. The DNA of the CDR3 is TGTGCCAGCAGTCCCGGGACAGGGGTGTTCGGGGAGACCCAGTACTTC. This gives the protein CASSPGTGVFGETQYF. This chain joins TRBV28 and TRBJ2-5; 10 bases line up with TRBD1. The CDR3 extends over 16 amino acids. V was clipped by 5 bases and J by 5 bases; unmatched bases: 11. Germline CDR1 is MDHEN and CDR2 is SYDVKM.

This chain connects TRBV27 to TRBJ2-3; 12 bases are shared with TRBD2. Germline lookup yields CDR1 MNHEY and CDR2 SMNVEV (reference sequence). This CDR3 is 15 amino acids long. The J segment lost 6 bases and the V segment lost 4 bases, leaving 5 bases of the junction unmatched. This CDR3 is CASSSLAGGDDTQYF. The CDR3 nucleotides are TGTGCCAGCAGTTCCCTAGCGGGAGGGGACGATACGCAGTATTTT.

This clone has only a few counts. The V gene is TRBV10-3, the J gene TRBJ2-7; no clear D gene. V lost 10 bases to trimming and J lost 4 bases, with 17 bases between them. The CDR3 spans 13 residues. The germline gives CDR1 ENHRY, CDR2 SYGVKD. The CDR3 here is CATATQDGYEQYF. CDR3 nucleotide sequence: TGTGCCACCGCAACCCAAGACGGGTACGAGCAGTACTTC.

This clone has just a few counts. This chain joins TRBV7-2 and TRBJ1-2; D might be TRBD1 (5 bases). CDR3 length equals 12 residues. The germline V gene has CDR1 SGHTA and CDR2 FQGNSA. V was cut by 4 bases and J by 4 bases, with 7 bases left in between. CDR3 DNA sequence: TGTGCCAGCAGCTCAGGGCTCTATGGCTACACCTTC. It codes for CASSSGLYGYTF.

The chain has TRBV7-2 and TRBJ2-7; D unresolved. Germline loops: CDR1 SGHTA, CDR2 FQGNSA. V was pared by 1 base and J by 1 base, with 8 bases between. The CDR3 consists of 14 residues. The CDR3 here is CASSLGSGSYEQYF. The DNA of the CDR3 is TGTGCCAGCAGCTTAGGTTCAGGTTCCTACGAGCAGTACTTC. Together with reference TRBV7-2 and TRBJ2-7, the CDR3 gives the full variable domain: GAGVSQSPSNKVTEKGKDVELRCDPISGHTALYWYRQSLGQGLEFLIYFQGNSAPDKSGLPSDRFSAERTGGSVSTLTIQRTQQEDSAVYLCASSLGSGSYEQYFGPGTRLTVT.

The chain has TRBV5-1 and TRBJ2-3; 10 bases fit TRBD1. Germline CDR1 SGHRS, CDR2 YFSETQ. V dropped 6 bases and J dropped 1; count of bases not matched to a gene: 5. There are 15 residues in the CDR3. CDR3 protein: CASTAGTGGTDTQYF. The CDR3 DNA reads as TGCGCCAGCACAGCCGGGACAGGGGGCACAGATACGCAGTATTTT.

CDR3: CASRRDSRGPQHF. CDR3 coding DNA: TGTGCCAGTAGAAGGGACAGCCGAGGGCCCCAGCATTTT. V and J are TRBV19 and TRBJ1-5; 7 bases are shared with TRBD1. CDR1 is LNHDA and CDR2 is SQIVND in the germline V gene (reference sequence). The CDR3 is 13 amino acids. With 6 bases clipped from V and 9 bases from J, the junction kept 8 bases outside the gene matches.

The chain uses TRBV30 and TRBJ1-1; D unresolved. CDR1 and CDR2 (germline): GTSNPN, SVGIG (reference sequence). This CDR3 has 11 residues. Trimming left V 4 bases short and J 0 bases short, with 3 bases between. CDR3 sequence: CAWTVNTEAFF. CDR3 sequence (DNA): TGTGCCTGGACTGTGAACACTGAAGCTTTCTTT.

Here the CDR3 reads CAWSVGTGGSGREQYF. In nucleotides, the CDR3 is TGTGCCTGGAGTGTGGGGACAGGGGGATCGGGGAGGGAGCAGTACTTC. This chain links TRBV30 with TRBJ2-7, with TRBD1 identical over 11 bases. The CDR3 covers 16 residues. The germline V gene encodes CDR1 GTSNPN and CDR2 SVGIG (reference sequence). V was pared by 0 bases and J by 7 bases, with 11 bases of the junction left unmatched.